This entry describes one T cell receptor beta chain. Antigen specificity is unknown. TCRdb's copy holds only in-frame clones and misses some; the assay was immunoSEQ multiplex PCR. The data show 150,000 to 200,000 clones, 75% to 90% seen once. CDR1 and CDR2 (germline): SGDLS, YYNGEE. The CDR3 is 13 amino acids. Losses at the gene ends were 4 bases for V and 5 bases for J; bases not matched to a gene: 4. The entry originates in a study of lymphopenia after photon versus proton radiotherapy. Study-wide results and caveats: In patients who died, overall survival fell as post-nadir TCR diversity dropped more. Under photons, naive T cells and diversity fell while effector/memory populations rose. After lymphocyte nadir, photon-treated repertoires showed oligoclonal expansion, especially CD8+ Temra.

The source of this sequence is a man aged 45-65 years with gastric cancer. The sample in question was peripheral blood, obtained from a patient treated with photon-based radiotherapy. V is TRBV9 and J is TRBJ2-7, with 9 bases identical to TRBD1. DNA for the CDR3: TGTGCCAGCAGCCACGGGACAGGGAACGAGCAGTACTTC. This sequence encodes CASSHGTGNEQYF.